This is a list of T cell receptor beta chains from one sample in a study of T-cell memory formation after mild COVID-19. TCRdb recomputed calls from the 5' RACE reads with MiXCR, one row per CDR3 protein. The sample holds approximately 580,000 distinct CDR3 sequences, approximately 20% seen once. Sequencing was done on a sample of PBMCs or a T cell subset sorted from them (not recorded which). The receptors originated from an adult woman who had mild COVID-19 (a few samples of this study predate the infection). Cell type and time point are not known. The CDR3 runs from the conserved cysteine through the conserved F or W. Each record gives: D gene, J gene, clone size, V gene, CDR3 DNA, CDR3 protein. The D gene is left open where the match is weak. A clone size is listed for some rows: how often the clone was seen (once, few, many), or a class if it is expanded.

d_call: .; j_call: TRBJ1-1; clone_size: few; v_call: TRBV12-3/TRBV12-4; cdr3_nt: TGTGCCAGCAGTTTAATGGGGAGAAGGGCTGTGAACACTGAAGCTTTCTTT; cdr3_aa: CASSLMGRRAVNTEAFF
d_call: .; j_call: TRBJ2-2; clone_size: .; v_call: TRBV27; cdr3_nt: TGTGCCAGCAGTTTATCCCCTTGGTTGGGACTGTTTTTT; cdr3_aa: CASSLSPWLGLFF
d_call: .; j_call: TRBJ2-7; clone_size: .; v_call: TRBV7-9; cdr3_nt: TGTGCCAGCAGCGCCCCCGAAAGGAGCTCCTACGAGCAGTACTTC; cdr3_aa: CASSAPERSSYEQYF
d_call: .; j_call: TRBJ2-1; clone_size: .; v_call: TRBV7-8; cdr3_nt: TGTGCCAGCAGCCTACCCCGGACTTTATACAATGAGCAGTTCTTC; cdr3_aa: CASSLPRTLYNEQFF
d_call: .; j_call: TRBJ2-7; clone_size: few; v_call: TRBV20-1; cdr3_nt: TGCAGTGCTAGAGGTGGGGCCCGGGAAAACCACGAGCAGTACTTC; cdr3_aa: CSARGGARENHEQYF
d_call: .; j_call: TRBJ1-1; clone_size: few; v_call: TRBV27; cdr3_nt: TGTGCCAGCAGAGTCGGGACTACTAATGAAGCTTTCTTT; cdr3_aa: CASRVGTTNEAFF
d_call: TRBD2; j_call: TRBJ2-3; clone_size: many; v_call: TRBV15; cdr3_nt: TGTGCCACCAGCAGAGGGCTAGCGGGAGATACGCAGTATTTT; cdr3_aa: CATSRGLAGDTQYF
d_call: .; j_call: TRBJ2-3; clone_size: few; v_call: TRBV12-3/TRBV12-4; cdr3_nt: TGTGCCAGCAGTTTATATAGAAATACGCAGTATTTT; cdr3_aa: CASSLYRNTQYF
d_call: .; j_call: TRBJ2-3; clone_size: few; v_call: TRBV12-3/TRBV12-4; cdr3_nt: TGTGCCATCTCGGAAGGGATTTACACAGATACGCAGTATTTT; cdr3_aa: CAISEGIYTDTQYF
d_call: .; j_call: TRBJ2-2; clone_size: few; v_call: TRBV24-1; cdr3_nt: TGTGCCACCAGTGATCCGATTAACACCGGGGAGCTGTTTTTT; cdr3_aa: CATSDPINTGELFF
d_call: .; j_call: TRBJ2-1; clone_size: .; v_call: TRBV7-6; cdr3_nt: TGTGCCAGCACCTTATCTGGTTACAATGAGCAGTTCTTC; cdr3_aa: CASTLSGYNEQFF
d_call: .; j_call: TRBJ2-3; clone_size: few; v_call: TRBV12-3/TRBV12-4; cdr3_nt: TGTGCCAGCAGTCCCGCTAGGGAGACAGATACGCAGTATTTT; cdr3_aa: CASSPARETDTQYF
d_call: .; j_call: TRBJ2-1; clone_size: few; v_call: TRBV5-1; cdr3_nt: TGCGCCAGCAGCTTGGGGCCGGGACTTGGGTCGTCTGAGCAGTTCTTC; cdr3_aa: CASSLGPGLGSSEQFF
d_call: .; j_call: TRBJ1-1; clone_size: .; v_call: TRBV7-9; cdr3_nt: TGTGCCAGCAGCTTACAAATCAACACTGAAGCTTTCTTT; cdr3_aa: CASSLQINTEAFF
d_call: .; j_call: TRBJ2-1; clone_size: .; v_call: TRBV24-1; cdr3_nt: TGTGCCACCAGTGATTTCCGGGACACCGGGGGCAATGAGCAGTTCTTC; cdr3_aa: CATSDFRDTGGNEQFF
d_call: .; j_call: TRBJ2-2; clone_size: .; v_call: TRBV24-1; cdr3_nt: TGTGCCACCAGTGATTTTGCGGGGACAGCCAACACCGGGGAGCTGTTTTTT; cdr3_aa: CATSDFAGTANTGELFF
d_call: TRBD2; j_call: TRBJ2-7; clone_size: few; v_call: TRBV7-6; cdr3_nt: TGTGCCAGCAGCTTAGCCGCTAGCGGGAGGTCCTACGAGCAGTACTTC; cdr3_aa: CASSLAASGRSYEQYF
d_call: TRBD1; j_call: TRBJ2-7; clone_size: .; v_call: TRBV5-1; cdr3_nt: TGCGCCAGCAGCTTGGAACCGGGACAGGGCAACTACGAGCAGTACTTC; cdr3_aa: CASSLEPGQGNYEQYF
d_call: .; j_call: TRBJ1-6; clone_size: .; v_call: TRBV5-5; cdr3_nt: TGTGCCAGCAGCATTGCCCGGGAGAGGACCTATAATTCACCCCTCCACTTT; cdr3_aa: CASSIARERTYNSPLHF
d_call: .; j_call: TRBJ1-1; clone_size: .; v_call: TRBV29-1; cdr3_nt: TGCAGCGTTGCCAAGGGGGTGGGCACTGAAGCTTTCTTT; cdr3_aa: CSVAKGVGTEAFF
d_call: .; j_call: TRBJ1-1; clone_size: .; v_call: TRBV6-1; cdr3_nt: TGTGCCAGCAGGGAACAGGGAAGGACTGAAGCTTTCTTT; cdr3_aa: CASREQGRTEAFF
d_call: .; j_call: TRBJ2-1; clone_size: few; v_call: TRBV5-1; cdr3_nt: TGCGCCAGCAGTAACGGTATTTCTACCAATGAGCAGTCCTTC; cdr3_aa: CASSNGISTNEQSF
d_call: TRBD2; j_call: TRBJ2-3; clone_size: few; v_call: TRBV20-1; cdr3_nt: TGCAGTGCTAGAGATCCCGCGGGAGTGGTAGATACGCAGTATTTT; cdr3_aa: CSARDPAGVVDTQYF
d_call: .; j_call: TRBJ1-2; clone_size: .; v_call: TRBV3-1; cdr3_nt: TGTGCCAGCAGCCAAGATTGGGGGGGCGGCGGCTACACCTTC; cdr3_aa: CASSQDWGGGGYTF
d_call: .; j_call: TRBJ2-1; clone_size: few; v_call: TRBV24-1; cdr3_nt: TGTGCCACCAGTGACCATGGAGGGCCGAATTGGTCCTACAATGAGCAGTTCTTC; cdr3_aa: CATSDHGGPNWSYNEQFF
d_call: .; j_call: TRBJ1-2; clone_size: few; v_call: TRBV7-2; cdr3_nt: TGTGCCAGCAGCTCTCCCGGGACGGCGTTAGTGAGTGGCTACACCTTC; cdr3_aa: CASSSPGTALVSGYTF
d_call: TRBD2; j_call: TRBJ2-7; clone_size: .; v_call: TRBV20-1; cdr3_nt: TGCAGTGCTAGACCCCGGACTAGGTTCGAGCAGTACTTC; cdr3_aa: CSARPRTRFEQYF